The clone carrying this T cell receptor beta chain was picked up a small number of times. The data originate from a study of blood T cell repertoires in COVID-19. The overall study: From T cells, B-cell-depleted T cells, or PBMCs came the material, which was cDNA or gDNA.

The CDR3 consists of 15 residues. Germline CDR1 reads SNHLY; CDR2 reads FYNNEI. J gave up 7 bases and V 6 bases, and 4 bases lay outside the gene matches. Original processing methods: Amplification of reference gene primers was used by the study to estimate nucleated cell counts. TCRdb's table, derived via immunoSEQ multiplex PCR, lists solely in-frame clones and lacks some. That table gives V, J and clone size, and the DNA gave D and trimming. The sample has 200,000 or so clones; 86% are singletons. The J gene is TRBJ2-2, the V gene TRBV2, with TRBD2 matching 14 bases. The sample comprised peripheral blood. This clonotype originated in a man older than 75 with acute or convalescent COVID-19. Written as DNA, the CDR3 is TGTGCCAGCAGGGGGACTAGCGGGAGTATCGGGGAGCTGTTTTTT. Its translation is CASRGTSGSIGELFF.